This TCR beta chain was identified during a study of T cell clonality in common variable immunodeficiency. Study-level points and caveats: Fewer TCRbeta clones were shared among CVID subjects than controls.

This clone was observed many times. Antigen specificity is unknown. The CDR3 extends 3 residues past the end of the read, so its final part is completed from the germline J gene. Equal genomic DNA amounts from CVID and control samples were sequenced. Using immunoSEQ multiplex PCR, the repertoire was profiled, and TCRdb retains in-frame clones only, with some absent. In total the sample includes tens of thousands of clones, none of them seen once. The CDR3 runs 16 residues. The V end was cut by 2 bases, the J end by 4 bases, with 17 bases between. CDR1 and CDR2 from the germline V gene are KGHSH and LQKENI.

The chain joins TRBV18 to TRBJ1-1; D possibly corresponds to TRBD1 (6 bases). The origin of this receptor is a person between 18 and 75 years old in good health. Material for sequencing was peripheral blood mononuclear cells. This chain's CDR3 is CASSPSTLRGGTEAFF. The part of the CDR3 DNA that was read is TGTGCCAGCTCACCATCGACCCTAAGGGGGGGCACTGAA.